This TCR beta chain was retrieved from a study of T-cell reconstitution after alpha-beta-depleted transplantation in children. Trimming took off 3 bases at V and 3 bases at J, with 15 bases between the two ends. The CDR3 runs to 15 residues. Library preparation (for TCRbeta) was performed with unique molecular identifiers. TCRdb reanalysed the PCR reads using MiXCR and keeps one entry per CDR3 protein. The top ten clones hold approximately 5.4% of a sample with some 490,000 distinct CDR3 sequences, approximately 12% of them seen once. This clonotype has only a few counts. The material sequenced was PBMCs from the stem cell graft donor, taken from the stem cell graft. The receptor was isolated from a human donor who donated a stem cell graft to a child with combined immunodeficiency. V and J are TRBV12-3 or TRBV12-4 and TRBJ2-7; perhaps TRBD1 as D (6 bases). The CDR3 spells CASSFRAIGGYEQYF. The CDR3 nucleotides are TGTGCCAGCAGTTTTAGGGCGATAGGGGGCTACGAGCAGTACTTC.